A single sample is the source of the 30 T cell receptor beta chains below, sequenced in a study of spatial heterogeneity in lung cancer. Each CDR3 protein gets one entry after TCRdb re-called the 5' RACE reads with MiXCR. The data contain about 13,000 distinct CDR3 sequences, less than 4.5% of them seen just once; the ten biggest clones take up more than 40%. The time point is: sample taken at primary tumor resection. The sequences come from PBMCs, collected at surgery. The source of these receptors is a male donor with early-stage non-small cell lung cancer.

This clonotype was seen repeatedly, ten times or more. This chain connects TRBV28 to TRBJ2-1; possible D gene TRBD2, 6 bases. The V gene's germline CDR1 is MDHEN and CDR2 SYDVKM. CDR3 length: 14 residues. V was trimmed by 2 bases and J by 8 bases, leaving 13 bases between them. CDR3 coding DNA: TGTGCCAGCAGTTTAACTAGCCGAGTAGATGAGCAGTTCTTC. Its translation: CASSLTSRVDEQFF.

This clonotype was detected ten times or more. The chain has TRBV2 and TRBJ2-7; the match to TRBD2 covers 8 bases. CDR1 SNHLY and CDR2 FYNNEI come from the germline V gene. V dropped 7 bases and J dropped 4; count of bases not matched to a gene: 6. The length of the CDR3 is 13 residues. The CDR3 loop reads CASKERELYEQYF. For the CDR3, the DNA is TGTGCCAGCAAGGAGCGGGAGTTGTACGAGCAGTACTTC.

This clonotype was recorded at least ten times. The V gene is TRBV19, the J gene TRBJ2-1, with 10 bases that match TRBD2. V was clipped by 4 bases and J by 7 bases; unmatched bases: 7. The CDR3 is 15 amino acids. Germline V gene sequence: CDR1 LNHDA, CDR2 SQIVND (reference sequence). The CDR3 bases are TGTGCCAGTAGTAGTCAAGCGGGAGGGCGGAATGAGCAGTTCTTC. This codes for CASSSQAGGRNEQFF.

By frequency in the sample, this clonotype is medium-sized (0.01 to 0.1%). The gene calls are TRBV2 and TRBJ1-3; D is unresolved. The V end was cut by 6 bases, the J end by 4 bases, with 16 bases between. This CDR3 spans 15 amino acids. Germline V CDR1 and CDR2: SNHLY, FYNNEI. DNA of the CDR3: TGTGCCAGCAGCGCCGATCAGTTAGGGGGAAACACCATATATTTT. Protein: CASSADQLGGNTIYF.

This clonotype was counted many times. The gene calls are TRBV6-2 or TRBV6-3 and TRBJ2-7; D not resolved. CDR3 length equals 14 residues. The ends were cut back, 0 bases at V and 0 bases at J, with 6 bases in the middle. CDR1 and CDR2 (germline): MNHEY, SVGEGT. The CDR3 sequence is CASSYSQNSYEQYF. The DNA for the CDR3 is TGTGCCAGCAGTTACTCCCAGAACTCCTACGAGCAGTACTTC.

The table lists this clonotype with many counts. The CDR3 DNA follows: TGTGCCAGTAGTCCTCGGACAGGGGAACAGCCCCAGCATTTT. It translates to CASSPRTGEQPQHF. The V call is TRBV19, the J call TRBJ1-5, with 9 bases identical to TRBD1. Trimming cost V 5 bases and J 7 bases; bases outside gene matches: 6. The CDR3 consists of 14 residues. Looked up from germline, CDR1 is LNHDA and CDR2 is SQIVND (reference sequence).

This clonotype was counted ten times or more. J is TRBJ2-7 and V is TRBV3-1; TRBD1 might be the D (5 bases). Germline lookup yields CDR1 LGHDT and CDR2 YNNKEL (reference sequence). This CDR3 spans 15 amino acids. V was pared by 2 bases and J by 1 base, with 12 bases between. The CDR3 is CASSQNPDISYEQYF. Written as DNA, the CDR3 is TGTGCCAGCAGCCAAAATCCGGACATATCCTACGAGCAGTACTTC.

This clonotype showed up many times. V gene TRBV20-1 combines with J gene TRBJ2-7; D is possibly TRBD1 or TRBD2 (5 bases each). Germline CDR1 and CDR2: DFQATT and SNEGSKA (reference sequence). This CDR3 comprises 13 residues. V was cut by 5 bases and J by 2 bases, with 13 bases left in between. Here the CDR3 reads CSAGDPTTYEQYF. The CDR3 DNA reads TGCAGTGCTGGGGACCCAACCACCTACGAGCAGTACTTC.

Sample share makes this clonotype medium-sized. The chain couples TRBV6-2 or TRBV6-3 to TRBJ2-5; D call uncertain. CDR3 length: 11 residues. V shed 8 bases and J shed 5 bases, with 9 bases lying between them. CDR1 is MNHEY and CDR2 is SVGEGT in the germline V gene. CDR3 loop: CASSSWETQYF. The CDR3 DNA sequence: TGTGCCAGCTCTTCGTGGGAGACCCAGTACTTC.

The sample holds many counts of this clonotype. For the CDR3, the DNA is TGTGCCAGCAGCAAAGGAGGACAGACCTACGAGCAGTACTTC. This sequence encodes CASSKGGQTYEQYF. The V gene is TRBV21-1, the J gene TRBJ2-7; the D segment call TRBD1 is taken from the table without a DNA check. TRBV21-1 is a recognized pseudogene. This CDR3 comprises 14 residues.

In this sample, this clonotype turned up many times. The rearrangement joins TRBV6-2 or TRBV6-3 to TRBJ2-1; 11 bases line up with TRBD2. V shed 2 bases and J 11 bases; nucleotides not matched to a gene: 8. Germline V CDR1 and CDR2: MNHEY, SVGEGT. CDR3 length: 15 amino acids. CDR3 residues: CASSYSLAGGKKQFF. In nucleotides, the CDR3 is TGTGCCAGCAGTTACAGTCTAGCGGGAGGAAAAAAGCAGTTCTTC.

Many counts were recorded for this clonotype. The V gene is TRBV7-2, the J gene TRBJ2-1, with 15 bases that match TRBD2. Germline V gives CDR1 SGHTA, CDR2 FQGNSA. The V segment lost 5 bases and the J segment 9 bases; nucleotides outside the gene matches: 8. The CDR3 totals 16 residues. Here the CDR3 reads CASSTRTSGRGGEQFF. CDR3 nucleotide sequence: TGTGCCAGCAGCACCCGGACTAGCGGGAGGGGGGGTGAGCAGTTCTTC.

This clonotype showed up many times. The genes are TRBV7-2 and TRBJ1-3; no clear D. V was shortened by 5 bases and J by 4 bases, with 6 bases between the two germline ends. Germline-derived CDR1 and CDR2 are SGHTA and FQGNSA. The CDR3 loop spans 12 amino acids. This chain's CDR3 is CASSPGGNTIYF. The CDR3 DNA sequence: TGTGCCAGCAGCCCTGGAGGAAACACCATATATTTT.

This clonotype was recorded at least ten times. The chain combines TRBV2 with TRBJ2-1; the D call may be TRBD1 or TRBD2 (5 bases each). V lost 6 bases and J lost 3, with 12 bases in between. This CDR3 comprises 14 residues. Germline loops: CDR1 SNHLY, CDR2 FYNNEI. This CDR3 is CASRRDEFYNEQFF. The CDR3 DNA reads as TGTGCCAGCAGGAGGGACGAGTTCTACAATGAGCAGTTCTTC.

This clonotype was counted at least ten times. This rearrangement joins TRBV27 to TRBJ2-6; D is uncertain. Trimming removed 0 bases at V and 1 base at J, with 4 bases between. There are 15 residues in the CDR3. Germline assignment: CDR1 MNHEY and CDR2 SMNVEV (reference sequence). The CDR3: CASSLSLSGANVLTF. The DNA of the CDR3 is TGTGCCAGCAGTTTATCACTGTCTGGGGCCAACGTCCTGACTTTC. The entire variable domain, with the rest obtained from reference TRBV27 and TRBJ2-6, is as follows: EAQVTQNPRYLITVTGKKLTVTCSQNMNHEYMSWYRQDPGLGLRQIYYSMNVEVTDKGDVPEGYKVSRKEKRNFPLILESPSPNQTSLYFCASSLSLSGANVLTFGAGSRLTVL.

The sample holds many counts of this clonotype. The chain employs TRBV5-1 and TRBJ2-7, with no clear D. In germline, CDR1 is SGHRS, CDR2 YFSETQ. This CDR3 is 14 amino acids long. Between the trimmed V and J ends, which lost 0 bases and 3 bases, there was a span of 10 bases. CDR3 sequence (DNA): TGCGCCAGCAGCTTGGCCGGGTCCGACTACGAGCAGTACTTC. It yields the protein CASSLAGSDYEQYF.

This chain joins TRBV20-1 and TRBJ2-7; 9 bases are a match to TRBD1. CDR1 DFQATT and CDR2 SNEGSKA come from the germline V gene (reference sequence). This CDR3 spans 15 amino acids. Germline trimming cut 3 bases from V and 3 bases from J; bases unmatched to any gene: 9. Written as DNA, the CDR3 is TGCAGTGCTAGGGAGGACAGGGGCCGCCTCTACGAGCAGTACTTC. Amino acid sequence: CSAREDRGRLYEQYF.

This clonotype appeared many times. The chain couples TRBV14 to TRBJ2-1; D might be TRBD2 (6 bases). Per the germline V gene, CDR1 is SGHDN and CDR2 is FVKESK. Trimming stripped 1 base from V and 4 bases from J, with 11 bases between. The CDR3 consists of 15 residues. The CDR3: CASSQARERYNEQFF. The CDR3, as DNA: TGTGCCAGCAGCCAAGCACGGGAGAGATACAATGAGCAGTTCTTC. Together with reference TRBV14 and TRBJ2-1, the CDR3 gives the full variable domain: EAGVTQFPSHSVIEKGQTVTLRCDPISGHDNLYWYRRVMGKEIKFLLHFVKESKQDESGMPNNRFLAERTGGTYSTLKVQPAELEDSGVYFCASSQARERYNEQFFGPGTRLTVL.

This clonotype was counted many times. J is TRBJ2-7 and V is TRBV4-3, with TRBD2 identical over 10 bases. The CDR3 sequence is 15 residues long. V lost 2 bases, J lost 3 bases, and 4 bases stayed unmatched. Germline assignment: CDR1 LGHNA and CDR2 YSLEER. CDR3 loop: CASSQQREGYYEQYF. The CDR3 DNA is TGCGCCAGCAGCCAACAGCGGGAGGGGTACTACGAGCAGTACTTC.

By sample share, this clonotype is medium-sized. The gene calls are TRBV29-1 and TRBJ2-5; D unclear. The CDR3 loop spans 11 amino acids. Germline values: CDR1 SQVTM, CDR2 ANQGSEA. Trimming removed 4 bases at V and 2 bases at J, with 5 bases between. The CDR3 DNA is TGCAGCGTTGTCGAGCAAGAGACCCAGTACTTC. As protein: CSVVEQETQYF. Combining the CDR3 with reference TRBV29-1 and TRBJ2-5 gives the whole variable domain SAVISQKPSRDICQRGTSLTIQCQVDSQVTMMFWYRQQPGQSLTLIATANQGSEATYESGFVIDKFPISRPNLTFSTLTVSNMSPEDSSIYLCSVVEQETQYFGPGTRLLVL.

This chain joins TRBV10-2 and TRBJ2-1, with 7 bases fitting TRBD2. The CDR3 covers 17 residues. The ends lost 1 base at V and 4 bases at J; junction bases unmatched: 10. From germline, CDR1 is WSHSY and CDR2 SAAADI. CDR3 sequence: CASSEWGLFSGYNEQFF. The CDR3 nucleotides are TGCGCCAGCAGTGAGTGGGGACTTTTTAGCGGGTACAATGAGCAGTTCTTC.

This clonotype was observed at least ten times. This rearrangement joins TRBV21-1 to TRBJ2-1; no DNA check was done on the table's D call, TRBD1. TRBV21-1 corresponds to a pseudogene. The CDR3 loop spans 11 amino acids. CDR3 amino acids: CASSPRGEQFF. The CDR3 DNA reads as TGTGCCAGCAGCCCCCGGGGTGAGCAGTTCTTC.

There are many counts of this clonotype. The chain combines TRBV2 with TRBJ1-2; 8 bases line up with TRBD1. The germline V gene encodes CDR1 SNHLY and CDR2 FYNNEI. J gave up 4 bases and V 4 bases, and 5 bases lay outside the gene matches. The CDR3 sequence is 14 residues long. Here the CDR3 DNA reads TGTGCCAGCAGTGGGCAGGGGGCGCGCTATGGCTACACCTTC. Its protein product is CASSGQGARYGYTF.

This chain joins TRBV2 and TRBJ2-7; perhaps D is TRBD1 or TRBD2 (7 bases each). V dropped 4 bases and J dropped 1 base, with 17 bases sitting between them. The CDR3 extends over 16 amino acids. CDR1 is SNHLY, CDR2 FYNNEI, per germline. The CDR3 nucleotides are TGTGCCAGCAGTGTCCCAGGGGGGGGCGAGTCCTACGAGCAGTACTTC. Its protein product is CASSVPGGGESYEQYF.

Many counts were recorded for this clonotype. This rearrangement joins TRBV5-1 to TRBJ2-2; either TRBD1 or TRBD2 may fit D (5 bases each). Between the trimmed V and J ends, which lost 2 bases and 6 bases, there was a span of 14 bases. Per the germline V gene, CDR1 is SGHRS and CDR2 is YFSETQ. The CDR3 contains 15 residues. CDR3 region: CASSFFPGAAGELFF. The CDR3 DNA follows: TGCGCCAGCAGCTTTTTTCCCGGGGCGGCCGGGGAGCTGTTTTTT.

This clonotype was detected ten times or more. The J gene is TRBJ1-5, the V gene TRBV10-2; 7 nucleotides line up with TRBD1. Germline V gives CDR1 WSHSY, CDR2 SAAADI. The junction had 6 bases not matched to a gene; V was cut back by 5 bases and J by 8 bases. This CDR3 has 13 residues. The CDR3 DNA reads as TGCGCCAGCAGTTCAGGGGGGAGGGAGCCCCAGCATTTT. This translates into CASSSGGREPQHF.

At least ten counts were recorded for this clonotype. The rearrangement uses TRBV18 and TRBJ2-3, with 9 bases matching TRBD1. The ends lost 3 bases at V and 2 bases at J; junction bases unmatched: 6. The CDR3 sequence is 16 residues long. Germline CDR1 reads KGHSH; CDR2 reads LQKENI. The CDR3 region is CASSPSGTGSTDTQYF. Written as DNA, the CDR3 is TGTGCCAGCTCACCCTCCGGGACAGGGTCCACAGATACGCAGTATTTT.

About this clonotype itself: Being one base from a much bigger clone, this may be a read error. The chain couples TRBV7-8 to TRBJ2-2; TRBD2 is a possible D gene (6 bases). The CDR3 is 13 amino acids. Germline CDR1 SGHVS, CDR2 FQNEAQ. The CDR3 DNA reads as TGTGCCAGCAGCTTAATCAGAACCGGGGGGCTGTTTTTT. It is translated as CASSLIRTGGLFF.

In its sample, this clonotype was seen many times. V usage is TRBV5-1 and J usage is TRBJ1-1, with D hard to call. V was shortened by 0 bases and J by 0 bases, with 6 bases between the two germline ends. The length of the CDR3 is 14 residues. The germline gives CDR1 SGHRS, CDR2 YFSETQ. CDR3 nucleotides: TGCGCCAGCAGCTTGGCCCAACTGAACACTGAAGCTTTCTTT. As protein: CASSLAQLNTEAFF.

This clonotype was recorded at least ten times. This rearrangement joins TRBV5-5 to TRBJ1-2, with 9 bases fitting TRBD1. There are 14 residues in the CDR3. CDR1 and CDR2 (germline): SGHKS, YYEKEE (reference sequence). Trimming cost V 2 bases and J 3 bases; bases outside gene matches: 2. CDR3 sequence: CASSLQGADYGYTF. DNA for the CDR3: TGTGCCAGCAGCTTACAGGGGGCGGACTATGGCTACACCTTC. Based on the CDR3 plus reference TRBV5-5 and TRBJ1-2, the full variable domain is DAGVTQSPTHLIKTRGQQVTLRCSPISGHKSVSWYQQVLGQGPQFIFQYYEKEERGRGNFPDRFSARQFPNYSSELNVNALLLGDSALYLCASSLQGADYGYTFGSGTRLTVV.